One sample yielded the 20 T cell receptor beta chains listed below, sequenced in a study of cytomegalovirus exposure and HLA in healthy donors. Sequencing was performed with immunoSEQ multiplex PCR; in TCRdb, only in-frame clones are kept and a portion is missing. The table has some 320,000 clones, 75% to 90% seen once. Sequences were obtained from PBMCs. These receptors were collected from a woman in her 30s in good health and CMV-seropositive.

V is TRBV9 and J is TRBJ2-3; 11 bases are a match to TRBD2. From germline, CDR1 is SGDLS and CDR2 YYNGEE. The CDR3 consists of 16 residues. With 4 bases clipped from V and 5 bases from J, the junction kept 9 bases outside the gene matches. CDR3 protein: CASSSTRLAGGDTQYF. The CDR3 coding sequence is TGTGCCAGCAGCTCAACCCGTCTAGCGGGGGGAGATACGCAGTATTTT.

The chain links TRBV23-1 to TRBJ2-7; D remains ambiguous. TRBV23-1 has ORF status, its function being uncertain. The CDR3 extends over 13 amino acids. Trimming pared 7 bases from V and 3 bases from J, leaving 13 bases between. The CDR3 region has the DNA TGCGCCAGCATAAGCCCAGACCACTACGAGCAGTACTTC. This translates into CASISPDHYEQYF.

This clone has only a few counts. The chain has TRBV4-3 and TRBJ1-2, with TRBD1 as a possible D gene (5 bases). Germline-derived CDR1 and CDR2 are LGHNA and YSLEER. The CDR3 is 15 amino acids. V lost 0 bases to trimming and J lost 7 bases, with 15 bases between them. The CDR3 is CASSQDWDRGVGYTF. The DNA for the CDR3 is TGCGCCAGCAGCCAAGATTGGGATAGAGGGGTTGGCTACACCTTC.

The rearrangement joins TRBV29-1 to TRBJ1-2; a weak D match, TRBD1 (6 bases). The length of the CDR3 is 12 residues. Germline CDR1 is SQVTM and CDR2 is ANQGSEA. The V gene lost 5 bases and the J gene lost 2 bases, with 9 bases spanning the gap. The CDR3 DNA is TGCAGCGTTCCTACAGGGAACTATGGCTACACCTTC. Translation gives CSVPTGNYGYTF.

Written as DNA, the CDR3 is TGTGCCAGCATCTATAAGGACAGGGTCTATGGCTACACCTTC. Its translation is CASIYKDRVYGYTF. The chain has TRBV28 and TRBJ1-2; TRBD1 aligns across 8 bases. CDR3 size: 14 residues. Looked up from germline, CDR1 is MDHEN and CDR2 is SYDVKM. Trimming at V came to 7 bases and at J to 4 bases, leaving 8 bases not matched to a gene.

The chain links TRBV13 to TRBJ2-3, with a possible D match to TRBD2 (6 bases). With 0 bases removed from V and 0 bases from J, the gap between germline ends came to 10 bases. Germline V gene sequence: CDR1 PRHDT, CDR2 FYEKMQ (reference sequence). The CDR3 covers 16 residues. The CDR3 is CASSLGPGGSTDTQYF. The CDR3 coding sequence is TGTGCCAGCAGCTTAGGGCCTGGGGGGAGCACAGATACGCAGTATTTT.

This clone was seen just once. This sequence joins TRBV5-1 and TRBJ1-5; weak D call: TRBD1 (5 bases). Germline-derived CDR1 and CDR2 are SGHRS and YFSETQ. CDR3 length equals 15 residues. Trimming pared 0 bases from V and 3 bases from J, leaving 10 bases between. CDR3 region: CASSLAGTDNQPQHF. The CDR3 DNA follows: TGCGCCAGCAGCTTGGCAGGGACCGACAATCAGCCCCAGCATTTT.

The chain employs TRBV5-6 and TRBJ2-1; 11 positions match TRBD2. In germline, CDR1 is SGHDT, CDR2 YYEEEE. Trimming at V came to 4 bases and at J to 4 bases, leaving 7 bases not matched to a gene. This CDR3 is 16 amino acids long. CDR3 in DNA: TGTGCCAGCAGCCCACTAGGGACTAGCGGTTACAATGAGCAGTTCTTC. Its protein is CASSPLGTSGYNEQFF. The full variable domain, rest sourced from reference TRBV5-6 and TRBJ2-1, is DAGVTQSPTHLIKTRGQQVTLRCSPKSGHDTVSWYQQALGQGPQFIFQYYEEEERQRGNFPDRFSGHQFPNYSSELNVNALLLGDSALYLCASSPLGTSGYNEQFFGPGTRLTVL.

V and J are TRBV9 and TRBJ2-1, with D perhaps matching TRBD2 (5 bases). Deletions cut 0 bases from V and 4 bases from J, with 8 bases between. The CDR3 spans 14 residues. The germline gives CDR1 SGDLS, CDR2 YYNGEE. CDR3 sequence: CASSVAPGYNEQFF. CDR3 bases: TGTGCCAGCAGCGTAGCTCCGGGGTACAATGAGCAGTTCTTC. Based on the CDR3 plus reference TRBV9 and TRBJ2-1, the full variable domain is DSGVTQTPKHLITATGQRVTLRCSPRSGDLSVYWYQQSLDQGLQFLIQYYNGEERAKGNILERFSAQQFPDLHSELNLSSLELGDSALYFCASSVAPGYNEQFFGPGTRLTVL.

This clone has a handful of counts. One end of the junction varies from germline; a read error may be responsible. The chain is built from TRBV15 and TRBJ1-2; the D is unclear. The CDR3 contains 11 residues. Germline CDR1 is LNHNV and CDR2 is YYDKDF (reference sequence). The CDR3 DNA follows: TGTGCCACCAGCAGAGGCATTGATGAGGCCTTC. It encodes CATSRGIDEAF.

This rearrangement joins TRBV5-1 to TRBJ2-7; 7 bases are shared with TRBD1. V trimming: 3 bases; J trimming: 1 base; junction bases outside the gene matches: 4. The germline gives CDR1 SGHRS, CDR2 YFSETQ. This CDR3 comprises 14 residues. The CDR3 DNA is TGCGCCAGCAGCTCCGGGGACAGTTCCTACGAGCAGTACTTC. Its protein product is CASSSGDSSYEQYF.

Note on this clone: The sample holds other DNA sequences that translate to the same CDR3. The chain uses TRBV28 and TRBJ2-1, with unresolved D. V was clipped by 5 bases and J by 5 bases, with 4 bases between them. Germline V lookup: CDR1 MDHEN, CDR2 SYDVKM. The CDR3 extends over 11 amino acids. The CDR3 coding sequence is TGTGCCAGCAGTCCGAACAATGAGCAGTTCTTC. It translates to CASSPNNEQFF. Supplemented by reference TRBV28 and TRBJ2-1, the full variable domain reads DVKVTQSSRYLVKRTGEKVFLECVQDMDHENMFWYRQDPGLGLRLIYFSYDVKMKEKGDIPEGYSVSREKKERFSLILESASTNQTSMYLCASSPNNEQFFGPGTRLTVL.

The chain combines TRBV28 with TRBJ2-7; 10 nucleotides agree with TRBD1. Trimming cost V 10 bases and J 0 bases; bases outside gene matches: 6. This CDR3 region has 14 residues. Looked up from germline, CDR1 is MDHEN and CDR2 is SYDVKM. CDR3: CAIRTGGVSYEQYF. The CDR3 bases are TGTGCCATTAGGACAGGGGGGGTCTCCTACGAGCAGTACTTC.

The chain is built from TRBV5-6 and TRBJ2-1; no reliable D call. The CDR3 has 17 amino acids. Trimming shortened V by 4 bases and J by 2 bases, and 19 bases separated the two germline ends. The V gene's germline CDR1 is SGHDT and CDR2 YYEEEE. The CDR3 DNA follows: TGTGCCAGCAGCCCGACCGTGAGCGACCGCGCCTACAATGAGCAGTTCTTC. Protein sequence: CASSPTVSDRAYNEQFF.

The chain carries TRBV27 and TRBJ2-7; the match to TRBD1 covers 7 bases. This CDR3 region has 14 residues. Germline V gives CDR1 MNHEY, CDR2 SMNVEV (reference sequence). V lost 6 bases to trimming and J lost 4 bases; unmatched junction nucleotides: 9. CDR3 in amino acids: CASSPGQVHYEQYF. The CDR3 coding sequence is TGTGCCAGCAGCCCTGGACAGGTCCATTACGAGCAGTACTTC.

CDR3 amino acids: CASSYSAYSNQPQHF. CDR3 sequence (DNA): TGTGCCAGCAGTTACTCCGCTTATAGCAATCAGCCCCAGCATTTT. The V and J genes are TRBV6-6 and TRBJ1-5; D unclear. Trimming removed 0 bases at V and 0 bases at J, with 6 bases between. Germline loops: CDR1 MNHNY, CDR2 SVGAGI (reference sequence). The CDR3 extends over 15 amino acids.

The J gene is TRBJ2-3, the V gene TRBV28; unclear D gene. Trimming took 6 bases from V and 4 from J, leaving 8 bases between them. Per the germline V gene, CDR1 is MDHEN and CDR2 is SYDVKM. The CDR3 runs 12 residues. The CDR3, as DNA: TGTGCCAGCAGCTCCCGGTCAGATACGCAGTATTTT. Translated, it gives CASSSRSDTQYF.

This clone was recorded once. Here the CDR3 DNA reads TGTGCCAGCAGCGTAGAAAAACTAGCATTTCCCGGGGAGCTGTTTTTT. This sequence encodes CASSVEKLAFPGELFF. V is TRBV9 and J is TRBJ2-2, with TRBD2 as a possible D gene (6 bases). CDR3 length: 16 residues. Germline V gives CDR1 SGDLS, CDR2 YYNGEE. V dropped 0 bases and J dropped 6 bases, with 15 bases sitting between them.

This rearrangement joins TRBV27 to TRBJ2-7; 8 nucleotides agree with TRBD1. From germline, CDR1 is MNHEY and CDR2 SMNVEV (reference sequence). Trimming removed 5 bases from V and 2 bases from J; junction bases left unmatched: 5. The CDR3 consists of 14 residues. CDR3 in amino acids: CASSPRGLTYEQYF. The CDR3 DNA reads TGTGCCAGCAGTCCCAGGGGGCTTACCTACGAGCAGTACTTC.

The chain couples TRBV11-2 to TRBJ1-2; no firm D call. The germline gives CDR1 SGHAT, CDR2 FQNNGV. The CDR3 extends over 13 amino acids. V lost 0 bases and J lost 5, with 7 bases in between. As DNA, the CDR3 is TGTGCCAGCAGCTTAGACAGGAGTTATGGCTACACCTTC. Translated, it gives CASSLDRSYGYTF.